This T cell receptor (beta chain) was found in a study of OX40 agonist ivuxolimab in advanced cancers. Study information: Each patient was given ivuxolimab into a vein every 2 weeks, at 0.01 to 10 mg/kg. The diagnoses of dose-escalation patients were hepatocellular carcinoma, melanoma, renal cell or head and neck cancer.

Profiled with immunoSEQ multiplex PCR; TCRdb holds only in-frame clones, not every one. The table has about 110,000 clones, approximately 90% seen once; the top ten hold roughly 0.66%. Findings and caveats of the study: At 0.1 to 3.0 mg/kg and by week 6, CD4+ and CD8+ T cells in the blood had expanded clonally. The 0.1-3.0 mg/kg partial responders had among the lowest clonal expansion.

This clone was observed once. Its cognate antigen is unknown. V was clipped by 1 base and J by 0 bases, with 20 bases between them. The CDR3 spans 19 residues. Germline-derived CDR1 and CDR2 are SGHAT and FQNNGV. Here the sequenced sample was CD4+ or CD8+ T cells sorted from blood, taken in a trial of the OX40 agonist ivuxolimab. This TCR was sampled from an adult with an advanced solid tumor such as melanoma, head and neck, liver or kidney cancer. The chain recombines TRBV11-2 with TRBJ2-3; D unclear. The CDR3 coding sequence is TGTGCCAGCAGCTTAGGGTCGGCAGTTGGCAGGCAGAGCACAGATACGCAGTATTTT. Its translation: CASSLGSAVGRQSTDTQYF.